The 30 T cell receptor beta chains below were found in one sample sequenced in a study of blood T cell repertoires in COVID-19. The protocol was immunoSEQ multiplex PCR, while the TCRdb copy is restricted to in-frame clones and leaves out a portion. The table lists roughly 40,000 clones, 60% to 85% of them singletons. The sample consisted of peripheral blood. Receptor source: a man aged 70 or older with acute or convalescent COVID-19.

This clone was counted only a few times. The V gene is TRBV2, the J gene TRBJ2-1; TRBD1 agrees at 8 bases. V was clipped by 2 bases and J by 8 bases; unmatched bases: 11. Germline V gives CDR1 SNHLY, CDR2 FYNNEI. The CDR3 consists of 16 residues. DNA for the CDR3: TGTGCCAGCAGTGAATCTCGGGCAGGGGGCGGCTATGAGCAGTTCTTC. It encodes CASSESRAGGGYEQFF.

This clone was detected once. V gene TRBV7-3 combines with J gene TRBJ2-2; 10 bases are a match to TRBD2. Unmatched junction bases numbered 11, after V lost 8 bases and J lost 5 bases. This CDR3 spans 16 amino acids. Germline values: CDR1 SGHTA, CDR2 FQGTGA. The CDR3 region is CASRASGSQGTGELFF. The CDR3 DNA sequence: TGTGCCAGCCGGGCTAGCGGGAGCCAGGGGACCGGGGAGCTGTTTTTT.

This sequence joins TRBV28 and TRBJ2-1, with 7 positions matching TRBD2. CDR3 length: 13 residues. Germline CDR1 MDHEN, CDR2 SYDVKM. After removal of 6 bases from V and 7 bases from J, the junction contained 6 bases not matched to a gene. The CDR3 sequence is CASRASGSNEQFF. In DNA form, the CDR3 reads TGTGCCAGCAGGGCTAGCGGTTCTAATGAGCAGTTCTTC. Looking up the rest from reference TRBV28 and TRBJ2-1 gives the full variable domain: DVKVTQSSRYLVKRTGEKVFLECVQDMDHENMFWYRQDPGLGLRLIYFSYDVKMKEKGDIPEGYSVSREKKERFSLILESASTNQTSMYLCASRASGSNEQFFGPGTRLTVL.

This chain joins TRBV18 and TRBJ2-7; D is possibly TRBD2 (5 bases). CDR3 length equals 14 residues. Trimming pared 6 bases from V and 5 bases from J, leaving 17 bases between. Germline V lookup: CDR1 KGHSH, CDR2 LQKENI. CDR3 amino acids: CASSSQRTLDEQYF. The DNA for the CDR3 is TGTGCCAGCTCCTCACAGCGGACCCTCGACGAGCAGTACTTC.

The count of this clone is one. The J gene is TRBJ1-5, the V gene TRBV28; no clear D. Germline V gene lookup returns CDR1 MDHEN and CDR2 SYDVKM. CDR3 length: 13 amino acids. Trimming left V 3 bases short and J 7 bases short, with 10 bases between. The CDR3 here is CASSFGGHQPQHF. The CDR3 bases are TGTGCCAGCAGTTTTGGAGGGCACCAGCCCCAGCATTTT.

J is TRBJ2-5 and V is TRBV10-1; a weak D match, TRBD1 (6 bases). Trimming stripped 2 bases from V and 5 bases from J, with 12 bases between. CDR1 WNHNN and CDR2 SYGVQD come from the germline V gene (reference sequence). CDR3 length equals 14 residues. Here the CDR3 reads CASSEGGAGETQYF. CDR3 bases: TGCGCCAGCAGTGAGGGGGGCGCCGGGGAGACCCAGTACTTC.

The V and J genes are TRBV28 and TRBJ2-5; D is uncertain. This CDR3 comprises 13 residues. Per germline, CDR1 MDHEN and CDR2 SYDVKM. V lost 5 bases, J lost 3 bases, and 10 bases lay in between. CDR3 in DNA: TGTGCCAGCAGTATCGACTCGGAAGAGACCCAGTACTTC. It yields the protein CASSIDSEETQYF.

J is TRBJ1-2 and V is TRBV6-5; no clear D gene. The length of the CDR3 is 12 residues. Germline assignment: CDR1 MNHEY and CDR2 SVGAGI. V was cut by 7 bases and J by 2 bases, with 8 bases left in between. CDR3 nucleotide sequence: TGTGCCAGCAAAGAGAGGAACTATGGCTACACCTTC. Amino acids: CASKERNYGYTF.

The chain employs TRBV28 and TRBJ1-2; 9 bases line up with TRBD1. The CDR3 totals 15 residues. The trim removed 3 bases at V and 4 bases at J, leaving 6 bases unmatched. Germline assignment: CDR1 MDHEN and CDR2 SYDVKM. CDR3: CASSLGQGGSYGYTF. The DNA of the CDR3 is TGTGCCAGCAGTTTGGGACAGGGCGGCTCCTATGGCTACACCTTC.

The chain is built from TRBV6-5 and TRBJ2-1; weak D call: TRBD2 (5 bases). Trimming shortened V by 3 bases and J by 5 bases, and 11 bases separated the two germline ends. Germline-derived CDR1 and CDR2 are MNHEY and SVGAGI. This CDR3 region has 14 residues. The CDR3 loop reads CASSYRDGHNEQFF. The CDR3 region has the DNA TGTGCCAGCAGTTATCGGGATGGGCACAATGAGCAGTTCTTC.

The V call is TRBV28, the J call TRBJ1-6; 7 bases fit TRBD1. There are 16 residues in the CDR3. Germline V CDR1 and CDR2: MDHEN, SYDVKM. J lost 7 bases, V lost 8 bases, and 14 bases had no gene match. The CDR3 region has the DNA TGTGCCAGCTTACGAAGGGGGCGTCAGATCAATTCACCCCTCCACTTT. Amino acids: CASLRRGRQINSPLHF.

In nucleotides, the CDR3 is TGTGCCAGCAGCCAAGAGGCCAGGGGTACAGATACGCAGTATTTT. It encodes CASSQEARGTDTQYF. The genes are TRBV4-2 and TRBJ2-3; D is perhaps TRBD1 (6 bases). V was trimmed by 0 bases and J by 3 bases, leaving 10 bases between them. The length of the CDR3 is 15 residues. CDR1 is LGHNA, CDR2 YNFKEQ, per germline.

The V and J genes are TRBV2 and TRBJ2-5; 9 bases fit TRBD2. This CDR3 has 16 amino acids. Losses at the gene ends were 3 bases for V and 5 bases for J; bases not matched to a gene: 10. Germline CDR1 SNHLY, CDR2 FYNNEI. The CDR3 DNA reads TGTGCCAGCAGTGAGACTAGCGGAACCTTCGGGGAGACCCAGTACTTC. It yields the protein CASSETSGTFGETQYF. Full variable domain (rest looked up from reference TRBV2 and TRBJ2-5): EPEVTQTPSHQVTQMGQEVILRCVPISNHLYFYWYRQILGQKVEFLVSFYNNEISEKSEIFDDQFSVERPDGSNFTLKIRSTKLEDSAMYFCASSETSGTFGETQYFGPGTRLLVL.

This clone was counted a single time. The CDR3 sequence: CASSEGTGFYNEQFF. The CDR3 region has the DNA TGTGCCAGCAGTGAGGGTACAGGGTTCTACAATGAGCAGTTCTTC. The chain uses TRBV6-1 and TRBJ2-1; TRBD1 might be the D (6 bases). The V and J ends lost 3 bases and 3 bases respectively, with 12 bases between them. Germline CDR1 MNHNS, CDR2 SASEGT. This CDR3 is built from 15 residues.

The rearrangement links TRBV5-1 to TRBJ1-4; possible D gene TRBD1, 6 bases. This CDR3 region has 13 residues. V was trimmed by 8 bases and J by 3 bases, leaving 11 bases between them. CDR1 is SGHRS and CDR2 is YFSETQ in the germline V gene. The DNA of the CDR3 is TGCGCCAGTCGGGACACCGCTAATGAAAAACTGTTTTTT. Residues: CASRDTANEKLFF.

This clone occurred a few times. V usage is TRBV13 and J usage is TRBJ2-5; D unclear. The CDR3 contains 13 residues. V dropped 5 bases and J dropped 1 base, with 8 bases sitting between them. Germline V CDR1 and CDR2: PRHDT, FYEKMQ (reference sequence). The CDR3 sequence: CASSPQLQETQYF. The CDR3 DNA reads TGTGCCAGCAGCCCCCAACTCCAAGAGACCCAGTACTTC.

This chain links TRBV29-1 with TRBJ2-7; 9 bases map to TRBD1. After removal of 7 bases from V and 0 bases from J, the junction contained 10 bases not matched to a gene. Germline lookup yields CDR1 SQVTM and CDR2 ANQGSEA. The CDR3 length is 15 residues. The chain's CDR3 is CSARDRAQSSYEQYF. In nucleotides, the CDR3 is TGCAGCGCAAGGGACAGGGCCCAAAGCTCCTACGAGCAGTACTTC.

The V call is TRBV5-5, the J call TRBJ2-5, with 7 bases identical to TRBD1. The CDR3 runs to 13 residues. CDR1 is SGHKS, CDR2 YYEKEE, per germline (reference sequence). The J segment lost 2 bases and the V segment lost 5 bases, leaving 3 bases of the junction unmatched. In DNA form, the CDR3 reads TGTGCCAGCAGTGGGACAGATCAAGAGACCCAGTACTTC. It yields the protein CASSGTDQETQYF.

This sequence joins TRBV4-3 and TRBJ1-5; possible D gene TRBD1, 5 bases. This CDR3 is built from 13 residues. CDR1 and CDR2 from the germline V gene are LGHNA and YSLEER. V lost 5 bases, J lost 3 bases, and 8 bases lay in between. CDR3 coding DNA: TGCGCCAGCAGCTTGACAGTCAATCAGCCCCAGCATTTT. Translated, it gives CASSLTVNQPQHF.

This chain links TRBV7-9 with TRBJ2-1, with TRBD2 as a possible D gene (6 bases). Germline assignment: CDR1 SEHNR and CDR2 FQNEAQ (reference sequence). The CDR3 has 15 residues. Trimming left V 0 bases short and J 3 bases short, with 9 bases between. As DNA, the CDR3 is TGTGCCAGCAGCTTAGCCTCCGGGGGCTACAATGAGCAGTTCTTC. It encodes CASSLASGGYNEQFF.

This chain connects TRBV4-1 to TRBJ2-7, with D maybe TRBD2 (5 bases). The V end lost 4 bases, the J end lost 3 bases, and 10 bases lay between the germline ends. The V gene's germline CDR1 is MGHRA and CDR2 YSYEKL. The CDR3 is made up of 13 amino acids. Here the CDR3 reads CASSLDSLYEQYF. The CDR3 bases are TGCGCCAGCAGCCTGGACTCGCTCTACGAGCAGTACTTC.

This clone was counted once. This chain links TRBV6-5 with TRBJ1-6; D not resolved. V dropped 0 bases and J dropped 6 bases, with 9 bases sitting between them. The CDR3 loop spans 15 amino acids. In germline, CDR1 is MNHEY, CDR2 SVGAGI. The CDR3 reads CASSYSGGFNSPLHF. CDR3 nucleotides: TGTGCCAGCAGTTACTCGGGAGGGTTTAATTCACCCCTCCACTTT.

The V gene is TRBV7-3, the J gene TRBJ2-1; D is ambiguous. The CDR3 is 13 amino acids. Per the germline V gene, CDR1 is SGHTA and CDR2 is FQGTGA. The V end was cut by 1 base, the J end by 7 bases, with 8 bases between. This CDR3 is CASSLSLYNEQFF. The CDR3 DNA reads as TGTGCCAGCAGCTTAAGCCTCTATAATGAGCAGTTCTTC.

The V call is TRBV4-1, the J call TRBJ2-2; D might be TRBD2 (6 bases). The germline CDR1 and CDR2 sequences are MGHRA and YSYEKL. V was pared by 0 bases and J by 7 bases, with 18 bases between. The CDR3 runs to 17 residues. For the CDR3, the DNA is TGCGCCAGCAGCCAAGACACGGGACTCCTAAAGGGCGGGGAGCTGTTTTTT. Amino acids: CASSQDTGLLKGGELFF.

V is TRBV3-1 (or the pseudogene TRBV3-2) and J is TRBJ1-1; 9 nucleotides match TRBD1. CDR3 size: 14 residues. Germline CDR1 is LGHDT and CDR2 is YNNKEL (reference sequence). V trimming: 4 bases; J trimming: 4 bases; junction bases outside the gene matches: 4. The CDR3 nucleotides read TGTGCCAGCAGCCTTAGACAGGGGGGCACTGAAGCTTTCTTT. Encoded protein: CASSLRQGGTEAFF.

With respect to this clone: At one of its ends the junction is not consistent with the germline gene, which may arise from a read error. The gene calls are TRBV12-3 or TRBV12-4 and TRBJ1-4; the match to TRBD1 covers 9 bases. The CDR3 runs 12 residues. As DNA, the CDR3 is TGTGCCAGCAGTTCCCGGACAGGGGAAAGGGTTTTT. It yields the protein CASSSRTGERVF.

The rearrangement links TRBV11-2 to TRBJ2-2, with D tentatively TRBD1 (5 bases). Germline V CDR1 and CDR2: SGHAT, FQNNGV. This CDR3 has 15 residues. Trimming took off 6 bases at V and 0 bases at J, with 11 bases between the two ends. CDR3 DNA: TGTGCCAGCAGACGAACAGGCCCGAACACCGGGGAGCTGTTTTTT. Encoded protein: CASRRTGPNTGELFF. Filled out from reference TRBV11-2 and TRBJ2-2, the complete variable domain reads EAGVAQSPRYKIIEKRQSVAFWCNPISGHATLYWYQQILGQGPKLLIQFQNNGVVDDSQLPKDRFSAERLKGVDSTLKIQPAKLEDSAVYLCASRRTGPNTGELFFGEGSRLTVL.

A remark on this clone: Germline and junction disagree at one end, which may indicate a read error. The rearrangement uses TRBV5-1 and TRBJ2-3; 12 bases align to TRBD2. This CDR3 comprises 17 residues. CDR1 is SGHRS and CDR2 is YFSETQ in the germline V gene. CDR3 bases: TGCGCCAGCAGCTTGGCCGTGACTAGCGGGAGCATAGATACGCAGTATTTT. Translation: CASSLAVTSGSIDTQYF. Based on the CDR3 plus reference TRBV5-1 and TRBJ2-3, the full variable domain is KAGVTQTPRYLIKTRGQQVTLSCSPISGHRSVSWYQQTPGQGLQFLFEYFSETQRNKGNFPGRFSGRQFSNSRSEMNVSTLELGDSALYLCASSLAVTSGSIDTQYFGPGTRLTVL.

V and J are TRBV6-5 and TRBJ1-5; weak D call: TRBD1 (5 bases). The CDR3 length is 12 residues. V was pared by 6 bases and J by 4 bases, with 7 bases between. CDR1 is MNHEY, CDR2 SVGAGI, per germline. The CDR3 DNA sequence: TGTGCCAGCAGGAGACAGAATCAGCCCCAGCATTTT. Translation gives CASRRQNQPQHF.

The CDR3 DNA sequence: TGTGCCAGCAGCGGGGGGAGCGGAGCCTCCTACGAGCAGTACTTC. Amino acid sequence: CASSGGSGASYEQYF. The chain carries TRBV5-6 and TRBJ2-7; perhaps TRBD2 as D (6 bases). V lost 4 bases to trimming and J lost 0 bases, with 14 bases between them. Germline V gene lookup returns CDR1 SGHDT and CDR2 YYEEEE. The CDR3 covers 15 residues.